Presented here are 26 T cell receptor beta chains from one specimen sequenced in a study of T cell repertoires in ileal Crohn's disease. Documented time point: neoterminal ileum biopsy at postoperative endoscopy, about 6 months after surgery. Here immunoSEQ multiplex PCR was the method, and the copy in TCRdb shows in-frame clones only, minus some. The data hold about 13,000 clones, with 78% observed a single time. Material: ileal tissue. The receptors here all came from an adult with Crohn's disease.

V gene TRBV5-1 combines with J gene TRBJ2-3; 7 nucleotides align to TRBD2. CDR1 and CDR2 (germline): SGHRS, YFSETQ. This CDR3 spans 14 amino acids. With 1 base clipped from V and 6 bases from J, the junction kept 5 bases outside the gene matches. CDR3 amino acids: CASSLFGRSDTQYF. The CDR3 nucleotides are TGCGCCAGCAGCTTGTTCGGGAGGAGTGATACGCAGTATTTT.

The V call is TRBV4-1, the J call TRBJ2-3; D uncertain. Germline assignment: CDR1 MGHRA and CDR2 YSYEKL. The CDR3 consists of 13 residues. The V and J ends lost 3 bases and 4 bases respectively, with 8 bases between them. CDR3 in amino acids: CASSHPRADTQYF. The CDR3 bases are TGCGCCAGCAGCCACCCTAGAGCAGATACGCAGTATTTT.

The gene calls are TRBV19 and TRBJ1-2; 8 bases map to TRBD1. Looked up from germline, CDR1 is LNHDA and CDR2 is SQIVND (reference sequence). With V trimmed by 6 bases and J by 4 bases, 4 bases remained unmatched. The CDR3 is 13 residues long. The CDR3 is CASSPGTGYGYTF. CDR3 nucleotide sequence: TGTGCCAGTAGCCCCGGGACAGGCTATGGCTACACCTTC.

In DNA form, the CDR3 reads TGTGCCAGCAGCATAACCTCAGGGGGTTCGAGCGAGACCCAGTACTTC. It yields the protein CASSITSGGSSETQYF. This chain connects TRBV7-8 to TRBJ2-5; 7 bases fit TRBD1. With 5 bases clipped from V and 5 bases from J, the junction kept 14 bases outside the gene matches. The CDR3 contains 16 residues. The germline V gene has CDR1 SGHVS and CDR2 FQNEAQ.

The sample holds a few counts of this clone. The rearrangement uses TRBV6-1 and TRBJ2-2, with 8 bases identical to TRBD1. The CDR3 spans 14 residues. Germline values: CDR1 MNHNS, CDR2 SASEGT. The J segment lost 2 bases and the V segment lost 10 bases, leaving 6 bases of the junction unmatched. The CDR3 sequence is CATWTGLNTGELFF. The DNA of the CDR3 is TGTGCCACCTGGACAGGGTTAAACACCGGGGAGCTGTTTTTT.

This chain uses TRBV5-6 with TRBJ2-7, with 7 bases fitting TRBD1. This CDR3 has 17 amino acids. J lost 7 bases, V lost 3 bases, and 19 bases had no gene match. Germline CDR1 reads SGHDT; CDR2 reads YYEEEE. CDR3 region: CASSYPWVGQVLEEQYF. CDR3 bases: TGTGCCAGCAGCTACCCCTGGGTTGGACAGGTTCTAGAGGAGCAGTACTTC. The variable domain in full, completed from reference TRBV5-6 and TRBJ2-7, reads DAGVTQSPTHLIKTRGQQVTLRCSPKSGHDTVSWYQQALGQGPQFIFQYYEEEERQRGNFPDRFSGHQFPNYSSELNVNALLLGDSALYLCASSYPWVGQVLEEQYFGPGTRLTVT.

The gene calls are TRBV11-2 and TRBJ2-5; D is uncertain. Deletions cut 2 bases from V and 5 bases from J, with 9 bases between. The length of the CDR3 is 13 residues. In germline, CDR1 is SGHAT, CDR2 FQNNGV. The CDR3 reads CASSLWVGETQYF. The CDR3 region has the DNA TGTGCCAGCAGCTTATGGGTCGGGGAGACCCAGTACTTC. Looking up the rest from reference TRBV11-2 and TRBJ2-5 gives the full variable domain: EAGVAQSPRYKIIEKRQSVAFWCNPISGHATLYWYQQILGQGPKLLIQFQNNGVVDDSQLPKDRFSAERLKGVDSTLKIQPAKLEDSAVYLCASSLWVGETQYFGPGTRLLVL.

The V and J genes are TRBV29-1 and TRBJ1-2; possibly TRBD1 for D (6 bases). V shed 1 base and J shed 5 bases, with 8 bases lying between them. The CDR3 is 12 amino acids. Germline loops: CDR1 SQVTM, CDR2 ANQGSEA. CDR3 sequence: CSVEVRGYGYTF. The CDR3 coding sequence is TGCAGCGTTGAAGTGAGGGGGTATGGCTACACCTTC.

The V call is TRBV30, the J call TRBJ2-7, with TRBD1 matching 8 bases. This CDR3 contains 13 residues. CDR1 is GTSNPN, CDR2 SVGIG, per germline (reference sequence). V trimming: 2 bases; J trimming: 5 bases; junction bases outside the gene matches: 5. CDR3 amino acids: CAWSRDRQDEQYF. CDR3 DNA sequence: TGTGCCTGGAGTAGGGACAGGCAGGACGAGCAGTACTTC. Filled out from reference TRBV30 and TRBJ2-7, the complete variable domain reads SQTIHQWPATLVQPVGSPLSLECTVEGTSNPNLYWYRQAAGRGLQLLFYSVGIGQISSEVPQNLSASRPQDRQFILSSKKLLLSDSGFYLCAWSRDRQDEQYFGPGTRLTVT.

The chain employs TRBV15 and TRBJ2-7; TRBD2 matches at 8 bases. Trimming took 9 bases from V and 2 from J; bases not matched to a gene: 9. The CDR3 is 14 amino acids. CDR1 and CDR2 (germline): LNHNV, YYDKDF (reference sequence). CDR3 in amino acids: CATAGTRGPYEQYF. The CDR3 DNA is TGTGCCACGGCAGGGACTAGGGGCCCCTACGAGCAGTACTTC.

The CDR3 spells CAGKMRTGGIRDGYTF. In DNA form, the CDR3 reads TGTGCCGGGAAAATGAGGACAGGGGGCATTCGAGATGGCTACACCTTC. The gene calls are TRBV5-6 and TRBJ1-2; 11 positions match TRBD1. CDR3 size: 16 residues. The V segment lost 10 bases and the J segment 6 bases; nucleotides outside the gene matches: 17. CDR1 and CDR2 from the germline V gene are SGHDT and YYEEEE. The whole variable domain, filled in from reference TRBV5-6 and TRBJ1-2, reads DAGVTQSPTHLIKTRGQQVTLRCSPKSGHDTVSWYQQALGQGPQFIFQYYEEEERQRGNFPDRFSGHQFPNYSSELNVNALLLGDSALYLCAGKMRTGGIRDGYTFGSGTRLTVV.

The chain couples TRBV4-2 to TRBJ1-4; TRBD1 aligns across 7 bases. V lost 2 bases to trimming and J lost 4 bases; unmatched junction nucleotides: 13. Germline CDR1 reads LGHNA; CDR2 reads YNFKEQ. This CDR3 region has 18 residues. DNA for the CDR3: TGTGCCAGCAGCCAATACAACGAACCGGGACAGCTTAATGAAAAACTGTTTTTT. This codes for CASSQYNEPGQLNEKLFF.

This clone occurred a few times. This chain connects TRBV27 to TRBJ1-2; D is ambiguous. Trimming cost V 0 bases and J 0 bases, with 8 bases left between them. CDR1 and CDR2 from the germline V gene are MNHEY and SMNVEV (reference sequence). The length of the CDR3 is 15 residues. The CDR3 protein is CASSLSGRSNYGYTF. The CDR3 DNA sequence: TGTGCCAGCAGTTTATCCGGGAGATCTAACTATGGCTACACCTTC.

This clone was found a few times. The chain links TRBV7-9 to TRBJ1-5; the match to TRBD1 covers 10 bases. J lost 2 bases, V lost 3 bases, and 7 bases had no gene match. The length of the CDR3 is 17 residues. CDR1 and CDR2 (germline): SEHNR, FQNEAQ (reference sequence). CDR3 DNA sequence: TGTGCCAGCAGCTTTGGGACAGGGGAGATCGGCAATCAGCCCCAGCATTTT. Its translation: CASSFGTGEIGNQPQHF.

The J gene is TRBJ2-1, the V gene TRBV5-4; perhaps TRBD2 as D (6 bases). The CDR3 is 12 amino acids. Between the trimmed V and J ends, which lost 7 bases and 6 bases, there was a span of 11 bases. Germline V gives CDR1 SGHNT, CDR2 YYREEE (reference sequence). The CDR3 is CASSERVNEQFF. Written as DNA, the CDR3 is TGTGCCAGCTCAGAGCGGGTCAATGAGCAGTTCTTC. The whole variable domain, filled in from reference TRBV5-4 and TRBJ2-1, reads ETGVTQSPTHLIKTRGQQVTLRCSSQSGHNTVSWYQQALGQGPQFIFQYYREEENGRGNFPPRFSGLQFPNYSSELNVNALELDDSALYLCASSERVNEQFFGPGTRLTVL.

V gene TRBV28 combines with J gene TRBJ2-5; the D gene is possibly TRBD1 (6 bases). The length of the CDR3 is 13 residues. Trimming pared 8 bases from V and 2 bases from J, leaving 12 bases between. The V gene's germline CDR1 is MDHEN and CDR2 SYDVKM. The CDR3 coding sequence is TGTGCCAGCCACTCGGGGACACAAGAGACCCAGTACTTC. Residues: CASHSGTQETQYF.

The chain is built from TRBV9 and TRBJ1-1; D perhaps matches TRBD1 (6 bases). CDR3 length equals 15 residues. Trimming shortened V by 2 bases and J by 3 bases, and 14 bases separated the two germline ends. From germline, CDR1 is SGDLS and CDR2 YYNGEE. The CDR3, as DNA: TGTGCCAGCAGCGTTCCACAGGGAACGGACACTGAAGCTTTCTTT. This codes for CASSVPQGTDTEAFF.

The CDR3 bases are TGCGCCAGCAGCTTGGATAACTTCCCCTACGAGCAGTACTTC. As protein: CASSLDNFPYEQYF. The rearrangement joins TRBV5-1 to TRBJ2-7; D uncertain. Germline V gene lookup returns CDR1 SGHRS and CDR2 YFSETQ. Between the trimmed V and J ends, which lost 0 bases and 2 bases, there was a span of 9 bases. The CDR3 has 14 residues. Based on the CDR3 plus reference TRBV5-1 and TRBJ2-7, the full variable domain is KAGVTQTPRYLIKTRGQQVTLSCSPISGHRSVSWYQQTPGQGLQFLFEYFSETQRNKGNFPGRFSGRQFSNSRSEMNVSTLELGDSALYLCASSLDNFPYEQYFGPGTRLTVT.

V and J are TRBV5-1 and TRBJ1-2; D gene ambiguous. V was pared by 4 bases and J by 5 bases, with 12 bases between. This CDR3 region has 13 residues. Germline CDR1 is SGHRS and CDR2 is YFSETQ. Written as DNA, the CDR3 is TGCGCCAGCAGCCCCCAAAGGGAGTATGGCTACACCTTC. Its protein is CASSPQREYGYTF.

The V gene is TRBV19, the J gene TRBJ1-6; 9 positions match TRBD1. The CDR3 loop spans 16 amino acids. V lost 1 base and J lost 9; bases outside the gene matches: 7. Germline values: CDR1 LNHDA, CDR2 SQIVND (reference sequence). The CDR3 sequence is CASSIGSTGGGSPLHF. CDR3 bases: TGTGCCAGTAGTATAGGCTCGACAGGGGGTGGTTCACCCCTCCACTTT.

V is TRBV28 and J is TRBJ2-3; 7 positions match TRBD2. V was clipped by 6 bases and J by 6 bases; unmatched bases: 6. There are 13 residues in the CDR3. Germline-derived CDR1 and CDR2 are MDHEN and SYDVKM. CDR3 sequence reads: CASRGTNLDTQYF. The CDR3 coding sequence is TGTGCCAGCAGGGGGACTAATTTGGATACGCAGTATTTT.

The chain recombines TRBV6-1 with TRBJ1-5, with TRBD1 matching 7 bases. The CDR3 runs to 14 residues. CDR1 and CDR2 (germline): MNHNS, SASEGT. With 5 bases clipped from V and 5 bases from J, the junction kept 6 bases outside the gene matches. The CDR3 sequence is CASSKTGWDQPQHF. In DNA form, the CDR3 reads TGTGCCAGCAGTAAGACAGGGTGGGATCAGCCCCAGCATTTT.

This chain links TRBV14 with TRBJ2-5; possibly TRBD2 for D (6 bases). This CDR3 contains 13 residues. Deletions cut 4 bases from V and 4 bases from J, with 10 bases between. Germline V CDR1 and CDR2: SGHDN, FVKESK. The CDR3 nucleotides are TGTGCCAGCAGCCCGACTAGAGCAGAGACCCAGTACTTC. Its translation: CASSPTRAETQYF. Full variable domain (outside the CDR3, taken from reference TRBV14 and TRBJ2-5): EAGVTQFPSHSVIEKGQTVTLRCDPISGHDNLYWYRRVMGKEIKFLLHFVKESKQDESGMPNNRFLAERTGGTYSTLKVQPAELEDSGVYFCASSPTRAETQYFGPGTRLLVL.

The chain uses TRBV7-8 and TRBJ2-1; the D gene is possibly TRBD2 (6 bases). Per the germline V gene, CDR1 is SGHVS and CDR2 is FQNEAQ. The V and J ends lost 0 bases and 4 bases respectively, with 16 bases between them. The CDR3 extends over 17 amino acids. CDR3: CASSLAGGMAPYNEQFF. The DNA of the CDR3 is TGTGCCAGCAGCTTAGCGGGCGGGATGGCCCCATACAATGAGCAGTTCTTC.

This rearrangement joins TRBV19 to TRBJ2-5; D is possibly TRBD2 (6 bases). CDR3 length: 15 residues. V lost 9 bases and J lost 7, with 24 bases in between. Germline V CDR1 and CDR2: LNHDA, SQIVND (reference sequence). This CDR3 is CASNKAGTSDGTQYF. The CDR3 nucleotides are TGTGCCAGCAATAAGGCGGGGACCTCGGACGGGACCCAGTACTTC.

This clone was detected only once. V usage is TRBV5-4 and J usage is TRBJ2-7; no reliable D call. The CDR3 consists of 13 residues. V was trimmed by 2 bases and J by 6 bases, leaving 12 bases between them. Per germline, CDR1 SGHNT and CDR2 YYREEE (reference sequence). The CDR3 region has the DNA TGTGCCAGCAGCTTTCCGGGTTCCGGCGAGCAGTACTTC. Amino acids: CASSFPGSGEQYF.